What follows describes a single TCR beta chain. This sample is part of a study of beta chain features in type 1 diabetes. This CDR3 region has 13 residues. With 1 base removed from V and 7 bases from J, the gap between germline ends came to 9 bases. CDR1 and CDR2 from the germline V gene are SGHTA and FQGNSA. The sequenced template was cDNA made from the entire isolated RNA. This table comes from immunoSEQ multiplex PCR, and its TCRdb copy is limited to in-frame clones, with some not included. Of roughly 400,000 clones detected, about 15% appear once; the ten largest clones hold roughly 0.035%. The receptor comes from a man in his thirties or forties in good health. Sequenced input: naive CD4+ T cells from blood. This chain links TRBV7-2 with TRBJ2-3, with a possible D match to TRBD2 (6 bases). The CDR3 loop reads CASSLGGEYTQYF. In DNA, the CDR3 is TGTGCCAGCAGCTTAGGGGGGGAGTATACGCAGTATTTT. The full variable domain, completed using reference TRBV7-2 and TRBJ2-3, is GAGVSQSPSNKVTEKGKDVELRCDPISGHTALYWYRQSLGQGLEFLIYFQGNSAPDKSGLPSDRFSAERTGGSVSTLTIQRTQQEDSAVYLCASSLGGEYTQYFGPGTRLTVL.